Listed below are T cell receptor beta chains from one sample, sequenced in a study of T cell responses to AZD1222 COVID-19 vaccine. TCRdb's copy holds only in-frame clones and misses some; the assay was immunoSEQ multiplex PCR. The profile shows 100,000 or so clones, around 94% of them singletons. The specimen was peripheral blood, collected on day 0 of AZD1222 vaccination. The receptors come from an adult in good health. The CDR3 runs from the conserved cysteine through the conserved F or W. The D gene is left open where the match is weak. Rows give clone size only sometimes, using once, few, many, or a class for an expanded clone.

cdr3_nt,cdr3_aa,clone_size,j_call,v_call,d_call
TGTGCCAGCAGTTTATCCCCGCGCACAGATACGCAGTATTTT,CASSLSPRTDTQYF,NA,TRBJ2-3,TRBV28,NA
TGCAGTGCGGAATTCAATGGCGAAGCTTTCTTT,CSAEFNGEAFF,NA,TRBJ1-1,TRBV20-1,NA
TGTGCCAGCAGCTTAGTCCAAGCCTCCACAGATACGCAGTATTTT,CASSLVQASTDTQYF,NA,TRBJ2-3,TRBV7-2,NA
TGTGCCAGCAGTCCCCAGGGGGGGACTGAAGCTTTCTTT,CASSPQGGTEAFF,NA,TRBJ1-1,TRBV9,TRBD1
TGCGCCAGCAGCCAAGACGAGATTAGCGGGAGGGCCTTAGAGACCCAGTACTTC,CASSQDEISGRALETQYF,NA,TRBJ2-5,TRBV4-1,TRBD2
TGTGCCAGCAGTTTAAGGACAGGGGTAAGATCACCCCTCCACTTT,CASSLRTGVRSPLHF,NA,TRBJ1-6,TRBV28,TRBD1
TGTGCCAGCAGCTCACGGGTGGCAACCTACGAGCAGTACTTC,CASSSRVATYEQYF,NA,TRBJ2-7,TRBV13,NA
TGCGCCAGCAGCCAAGATCCGGGGAGATGGGGAGATACGCAGTATTTT,CASSQDPGRWGDTQYF,NA,TRBJ2-3,TRBV4-1,NA
TGCGCCAGCAGCTTGGCCTTTAGCGATATCCAAGAGACCCAGTACTTC,CASSLAFSDIQETQYF,NA,TRBJ2-5,TRBV5-1,NA
TGTGCCAGCAGTTACTCATCAGTTAGTGGCTACACCTTC,CASSYSSVSGYTF,NA,TRBJ1-2,TRBV6-5,NA
TGTGCCAGCAGCGAGCGATTTTACAGGGAACACTCTGGAAACACCATATATTTT,CASSERFYREHSGNTIYF,NA,TRBJ1-3,TRBV4-2,NA
TGTGCCAGCAGCTCACACGGGTCTGGAAACACCATATATTTT,CASSSHGSGNTIYF,NA,TRBJ1-3,TRBV7-3,NA
TGTGCCAGCGGAGGAAGGGACAGCCTGCCCCAGCATTTT,CASGGRDSLPQHF,few,TRBJ1-5,TRBV2,TRBD1
TGTGCCAGCAGCATCGACAGGGTCTTTTCTTCCTCTGGAAACACCATATATTTT,CASSIDRVFSSSGNTIYF,NA,TRBJ1-3,TRBV28,TRBD1
TGTGCCAGCAGCGAGTCGGAGGCCTACGAGCAGTACTTC,CASSESEAYEQYF,once,TRBJ2-7,TRBV3-1/TRBV3-2,NA
TGTGCCAGCAGCGATACGTCCCGAAGTAAAGCTTTCTTT,CASSDTSRSKAFF,NA,TRBJ1-1,TRBV13,NA
TGTGCCAGCAGCGACGGACTAGGGTTGTCTGAGCAGTTCTTC,CASSDGLGLSEQFF,NA,TRBJ2-1,TRBV9,TRBD2
TGTGCCAGCAGGAGAGACACCGGCGCGGCGTACTATGGCTACACCTTC,CASRRDTGAAYYGYTF,NA,TRBJ1-2,TRBV7-9,NA
TGTGCCAGCAGCCCTAGTCTGGGGGATGAGCAGTTCTTC,CASSPSLGDEQFF,NA,TRBJ2-1,TRBV4-2,NA
TGTGCCATCCGCGCGACACAGGGGGCGCATACCGGGGAGCTGTTTTTT,CAIRATQGAHTGELFF,once,TRBJ2-2,TRBV10-3,TRBD1
TGTGCCAGCACCCGCGAGGGCGGCGCTGAAGCTTTCTTT,CASTREGGAEAFF,NA,TRBJ1-1,TRBV7-9,NA
TGTGCCAGCAGTTTTGGGACCGAACCGTCCTACAATGAGCAGTTCTTC,CASSFGTEPSYNEQFF,NA,TRBJ2-1,TRBV28,NA
TGTGCCACCTCACAGGGGGCCTATGGCTACACCTTC,CATSQGAYGYTF,NA,TRBJ1-2,TRBV3-1/TRBV3-2,TRBD1
TGTGCCAGCAGCGCGGGACTAGCGGGAGGCTCCTACGAGCAGTACTTC,CASSAGLAGGSYEQYF,NA,TRBJ2-7,TRBV28,TRBD2
TGTGCCAGCATGGACAGGAACACCGGGGAGCTGTTTTTT,CASMDRNTGELFF,NA,TRBJ2-2,TRBV6-5,NA
TGCAGCGTTGTAGCCAGCGAGAGCACAGATACGCAGTATTTT,CSVVASESTDTQYF,NA,TRBJ2-3,TRBV29-1,NA
TGTGCCAGCAGCTTAGGGACAGACAGGAGAAATCAGCCCCAGCATTTT,CASSLGTDRRNQPQHF,NA,TRBJ1-5,TRBV7-2,NA
TGTGCCACAGGGGGCCAGGGAATCTCTGGAAACACCATATATTTT,CATGGQGISGNTIYF,NA,TRBJ1-3,TRBV28,TRBD1
TGTGCCAGCAGCTTGCCGGGGAGACGAAGCAATCAGCCCCAGCATTTT,CASSLPGRRSNQPQHF,NA,TRBJ1-5,TRBV5-8,NA
TGCGCCAGCAGCTCGGACAGGGGGCTTTACAATGAGCAGTTCTTC,CASSSDRGLYNEQFF,few,TRBJ2-1,TRBV5-1,TRBD1
TGTGCCAGCAGCTTAGATCCGACGGTAAATGAAAAACTGTTTTTT,CASSLDPTVNEKLFF,NA,TRBJ1-4,TRBV7-9,NA
TGTGCCAGCAGTCGGACAGTTAGGGGCTACACCTTC,CASSRTVRGYTF,NA,TRBJ1-2,TRBV6-5,NA
TGCGCCAGCAGCCAAGGTTACCGGGACTACACTGAAGCTTTCTTT,CASSQGYRDYTEAFF,NA,TRBJ1-1,TRBV4-3,NA
TGTGCCAGCTCACCGTCTGCAGATGAAAAACTGTTTTTT,CASSPSADEKLFF,once,TRBJ1-4,TRBV18,NA
TGTGCCAGCAGCCAGGACGGATCCTATGGCTACACCTTC,CASSQDGSYGYTF,NA,TRBJ1-2,TRBV16,NA
TGTGCCAGTTCCGCCAGGGTCACCGGGGAGCTGTTTTTT,CASSARVTGELFF,NA,TRBJ2-2,TRBV19,NA
TGTGCCTGGAGCGTCGGCGGAAGTTACAATCAGCCCCAGCATTTT,CAWSVGGSYNQPQHF,NA,TRBJ1-5,TRBV30,NA
TGTGCCAGCAGACCGACAGGGAACACTGAAGCTTTCTTT,CASRPTGNTEAFF,NA,TRBJ1-1,TRBV12-3/TRBV12-4,NA
TGTGCCAGCAGTGAAATGAGCGGGGGGGCCGGGGAGCTGTTTTTT,CASSEMSGGAGELFF,once,TRBJ2-2,TRBV2,TRBD2
TGTGCCAGCAGCGACAGGGTAACGGCTTTCTTT,CASSDRVTAFF,NA,TRBJ1-1,TRBV6-5,TRBD1
TGTGCCAGCAGCCAGAGGACTAGCGGGGCAGATACGCAGTATTTT,CASSQRTSGADTQYF,NA,TRBJ2-3,TRBV4-2,TRBD2
TGTGCCAGCAGCAGGGAATATAATTCACCCCTCCACTTT,CASSREYNSPLHF,NA,TRBJ1-6,TRBV28,NA
TGTGCCAGCAGCCCGGGACGGTTACTCGAAGTCTCATATAACACCGGGGAGCTGTTTTTT,CASSPGRLLEVSYNTGELFF,NA,TRBJ2-2,TRBV11-3,NA
TGTGCCAGCAGCGCTACACAGGGTAATGAGCAGTTCTTC,CASSATQGNEQFF,NA,TRBJ2-1,TRBV11-3,NA
TGCAGTGCTAAGTGGGACACTGAAGCTTTCTTT,CSAKWDTEAFF,NA,TRBJ1-1,TRBV20-1,NA
TGCAGTGCTAGTGAGACAAAGGGACACTATGGCTACACCTTC,CSASETKGHYGYTF,NA,TRBJ1-2,TRBV20-1,NA
TGTGCCAGCAGCTTTGTAAGGGGTGAGCAGTTCTTC,CASSFVRGEQFF,NA,TRBJ2-1,TRBV5-6,NA
TGTGCCAGCAGTCCCGGGACAGTGAAATATGGCTACACCTTC,CASSPGTVKYGYTF,NA,TRBJ1-2,TRBV27,TRBD1
TGTGCCAGTACCCTAGACAGATGGAACACTGAAGCTTTCTTT,CASTLDRWNTEAFF,NA,TRBJ1-1,TRBV19,NA